This TCR beta chain was recovered during a study of control samples from healthy donors and cancer patients. A single count supports this clone. Produced via immunoSEQ multiplex PCR; TCRdb's table is partial and in-frame only. The sample includes roughly 170,000 clones, 91% seen only once; the top ten take 2%. CDR3 length: 16 amino acids. In germline, CDR1 is MGHRA, CDR2 YSYEKL. V lost 4 bases, J lost 8 bases, and 13 bases stayed unmatched. The J gene is TRBJ2-1, the V gene TRBV4-1; the match to TRBD2 covers 8 bases. This clonotype was obtained from a woman in her thirties or forties in good health. The sample taken for sequencing was blood. As DNA, the CDR3 is TGCGCCAGCAGCCCCCGGTCTGCCGGGGGGGCCTATGAGCAGTTCTTC. Translated: CASSPRSAGGAYEQFF.